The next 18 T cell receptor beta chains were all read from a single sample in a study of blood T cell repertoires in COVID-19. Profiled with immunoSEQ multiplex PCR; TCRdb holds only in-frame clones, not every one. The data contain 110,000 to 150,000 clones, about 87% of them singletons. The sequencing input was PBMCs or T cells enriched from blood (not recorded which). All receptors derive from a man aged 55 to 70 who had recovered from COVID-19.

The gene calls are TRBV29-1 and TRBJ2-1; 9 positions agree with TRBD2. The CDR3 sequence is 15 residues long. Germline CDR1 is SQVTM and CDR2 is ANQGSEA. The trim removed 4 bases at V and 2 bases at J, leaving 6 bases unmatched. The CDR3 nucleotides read TGCAGCGTTGGGGTTGGCGGGGGGGCCTACAATGAGCAGTTCTTC. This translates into CSVGVGGGAYNEQFF.

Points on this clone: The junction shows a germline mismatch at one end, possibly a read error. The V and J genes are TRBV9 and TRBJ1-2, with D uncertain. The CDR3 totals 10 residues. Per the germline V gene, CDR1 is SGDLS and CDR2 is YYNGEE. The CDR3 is CASSPHRALF. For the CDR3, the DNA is TGTGCCAGCAGCCCCCACAGAGCCCTATTC.

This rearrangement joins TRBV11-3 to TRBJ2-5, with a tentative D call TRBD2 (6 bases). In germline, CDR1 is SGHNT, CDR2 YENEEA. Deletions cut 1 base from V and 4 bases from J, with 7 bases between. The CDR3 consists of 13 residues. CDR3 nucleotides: TGTGCCAGCAGCTTAGGGCGGGGAGAGACCCAGTACTTC. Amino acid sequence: CASSLGRGETQYF.

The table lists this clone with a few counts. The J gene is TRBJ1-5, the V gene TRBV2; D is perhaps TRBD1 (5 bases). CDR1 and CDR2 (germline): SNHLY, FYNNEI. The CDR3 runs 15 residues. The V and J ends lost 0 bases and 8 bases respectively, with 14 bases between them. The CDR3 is CASSEAGVGLEPQHF. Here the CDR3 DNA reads TGTGCCAGCAGTGAAGCAGGGGTGGGGCTTGAGCCCCAGCATTTT. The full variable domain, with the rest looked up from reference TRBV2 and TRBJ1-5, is EPEVTQTPSHQVTQMGQEVILRCVPISNHLYFYWYRQILGQKVEFLVSFYNNEISEKSEIFDDQFSVERPDGSNFTLKIRSTKLEDSAMYFCASSEAGVGLEPQHFGDGTRLSIL.

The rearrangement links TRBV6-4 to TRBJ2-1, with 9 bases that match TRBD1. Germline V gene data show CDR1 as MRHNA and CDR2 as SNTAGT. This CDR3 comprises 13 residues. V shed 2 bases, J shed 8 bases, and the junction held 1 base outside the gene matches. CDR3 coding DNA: TGTGCCAGCAGTGACCGGACAGGGGATGAGCAGTTCTTC. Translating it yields CASSDRTGDEQFF.

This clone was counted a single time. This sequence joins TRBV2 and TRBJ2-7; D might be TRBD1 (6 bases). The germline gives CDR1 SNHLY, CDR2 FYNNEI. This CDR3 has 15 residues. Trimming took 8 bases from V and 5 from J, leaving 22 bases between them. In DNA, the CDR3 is TGTGCCAGCCCTAGCAGAGGGGGAAGAGGCGACGAGCAGTACTTC. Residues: CASPSRGGRGDEQYF.

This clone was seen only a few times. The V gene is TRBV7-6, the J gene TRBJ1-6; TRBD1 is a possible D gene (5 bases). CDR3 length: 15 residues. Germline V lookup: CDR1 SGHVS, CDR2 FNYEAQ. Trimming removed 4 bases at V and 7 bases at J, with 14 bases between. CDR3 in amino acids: CASSSGRGTNSPLHF. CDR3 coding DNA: TGTGCCAGCAGCTCCGGAAGGGGAACCAATTCACCCCTCCACTTT.

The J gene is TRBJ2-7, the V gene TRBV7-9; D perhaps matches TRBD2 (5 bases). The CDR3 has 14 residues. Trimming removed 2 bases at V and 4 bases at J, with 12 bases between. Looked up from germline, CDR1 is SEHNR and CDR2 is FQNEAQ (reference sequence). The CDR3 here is CASSLWAERYEQYF. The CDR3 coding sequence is TGTGCCAGCAGCTTATGGGCCGAGCGGTACGAGCAGTACTTC.

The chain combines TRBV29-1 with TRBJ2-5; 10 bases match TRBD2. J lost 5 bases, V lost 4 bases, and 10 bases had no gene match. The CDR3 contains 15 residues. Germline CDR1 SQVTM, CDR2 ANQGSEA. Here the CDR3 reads CSVVGERGGEETQYF. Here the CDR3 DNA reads TGCAGCGTTGTGGGTGAGCGGGGGGGCGAGGAGACCCAGTACTTC.

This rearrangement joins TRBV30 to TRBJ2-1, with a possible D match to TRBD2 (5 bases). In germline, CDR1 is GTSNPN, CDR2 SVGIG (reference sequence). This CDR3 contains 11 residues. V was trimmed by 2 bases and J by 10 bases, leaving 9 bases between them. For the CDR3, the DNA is TGTGCCTGGAGTCCCCGGGAAGAGCAGTTCTTC. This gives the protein CAWSPREEQFF.

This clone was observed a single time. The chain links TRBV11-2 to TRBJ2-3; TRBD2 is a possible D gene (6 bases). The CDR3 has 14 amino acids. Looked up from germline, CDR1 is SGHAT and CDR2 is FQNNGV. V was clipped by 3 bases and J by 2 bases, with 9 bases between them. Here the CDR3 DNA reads TGTGCCAGCAGCTTCGGGACTGCCACAGATACGCAGTATTTT. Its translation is CASSFGTATDTQYF.

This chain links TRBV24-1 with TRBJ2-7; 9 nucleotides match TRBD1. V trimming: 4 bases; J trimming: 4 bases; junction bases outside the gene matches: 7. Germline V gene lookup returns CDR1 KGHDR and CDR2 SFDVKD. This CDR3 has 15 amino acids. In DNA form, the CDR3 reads TGTGCCACCAGTGACCCCGGGACAGGGAGTTACGAGCAGTACTTC. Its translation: CATSDPGTGSYEQYF.

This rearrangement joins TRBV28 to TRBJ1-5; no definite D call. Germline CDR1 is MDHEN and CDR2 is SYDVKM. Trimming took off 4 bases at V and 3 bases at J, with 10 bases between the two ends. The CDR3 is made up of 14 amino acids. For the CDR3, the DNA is TGTGCCAGCAGTTCTCGGTTTTTCAATCAGCCCCAGCATTTT. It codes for CASSSRFFNQPQHF.

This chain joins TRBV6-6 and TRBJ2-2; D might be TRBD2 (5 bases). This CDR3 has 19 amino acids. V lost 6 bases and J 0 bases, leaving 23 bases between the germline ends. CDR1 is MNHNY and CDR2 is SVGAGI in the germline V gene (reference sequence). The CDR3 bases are TGTGCCAGCAGCTACGGCAGGAGTAGCGTCGGACCGAACACCGGGGAGCTGTTTTTT. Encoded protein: CASSYGRSSVGPNTGELFF.

The CDR3 loop is CASSYSTEQPQHF. The CDR3, as DNA: TGTGCCAGCAGTTACAGTACAGAGCAGCCCCAGCATTTT. The genes are TRBV6-5 and TRBJ1-5; D unclear. Looked up from germline, CDR1 is MNHEY and CDR2 is SVGAGI. The CDR3 spans 13 residues. The V end lost 2 bases, the J end lost 7 bases, and 9 bases lay between the germline ends.

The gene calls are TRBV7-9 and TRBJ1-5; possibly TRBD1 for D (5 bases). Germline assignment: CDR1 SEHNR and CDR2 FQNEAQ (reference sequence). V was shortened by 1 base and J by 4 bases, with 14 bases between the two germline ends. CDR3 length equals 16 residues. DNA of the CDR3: TGTGCCAGCAGCTTAGACGTGCAGGGTGGTAATCAGCCCCAGCATTTT. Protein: CASSLDVQGGNQPQHF.

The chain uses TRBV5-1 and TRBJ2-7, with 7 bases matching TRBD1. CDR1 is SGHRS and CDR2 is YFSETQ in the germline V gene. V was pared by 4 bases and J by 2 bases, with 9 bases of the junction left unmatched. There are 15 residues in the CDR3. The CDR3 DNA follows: TGCGCCAGCAGCGACCCAGGGGGTAAGACCTACGAGCAGTACTTC. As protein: CASSDPGGKTYEQYF.

CDR3 in amino acids: CASIGGLYGYTF. The CDR3 region has the DNA TGTGCCAGTATCGGAGGGCTCTATGGCTACACCTTC. The rearrangement uses TRBV19 and TRBJ1-2; D not certain. Between the trimmed V and J ends, which lost 7 bases and 4 bases, there was a span of 10 bases. CDR3 length: 12 residues. Germline CDR1 is LNHDA and CDR2 is SQIVND (reference sequence).